The 19 T cell receptor beta chains listed next were all sequenced from one sample in a study of OX40 agonist ivuxolimab in advanced cancers. The receptor library was made with the immunoSEQ multiplex PCR assay. TCRdb retrieved this table from immuneACCESS and kept in-frame rearrangements only. Not all clones are present; in checked studies, unresolved V genes account for under half, and no reason is known for the remainder. The sample table lists 100,000 or so clones, 70% to 85% of them with a count of one. Together, the top ten hold roughly 3.8% of the sample. Source: CD4+ or CD8+ T cells sorted from blood, taken in a trial of the OX40 agonist ivuxolimab. All receptors come from an adult with an advanced solid tumor such as melanoma, head and neck, liver or kidney cancer.

This chain connects TRBV4-1 to TRBJ2-1, with 7 bases fitting TRBD1. Germline V gene data show CDR1 as MGHRA and CDR2 as YSYEKL. The CDR3 spans 14 residues. Germline trimming cut 6 bases from V and 8 bases from J; bases unmatched to any gene: 10. The CDR3 sequence: CASSPTGMGDEQFF. For the CDR3, the DNA is TGCGCCAGCAGTCCGACAGGGATGGGAGATGAGCAGTTCTTC.

The chain joins TRBV19 to TRBJ2-5, with 14 bases matching TRBD2. The CDR3 extends over 16 amino acids. Germline CDR1 is LNHDA and CDR2 is SQIVND (reference sequence). The V gene end was trimmed by 5 bases and the J gene end by 4 bases; junction bases not matched to a gene: 6. The CDR3 reads CASSHPGTSGRETQYF. The CDR3 DNA sequence: TGTGCCAGTAGTCATCCCGGGACTAGCGGGAGAGAGACCCAGTACTTC.

The rearrangement links TRBV5-6 to TRBJ2-2; D is ambiguous. V was cut by 1 base and J by 4 bases, with 14 bases left in between. Germline lookup yields CDR1 SGHDT and CDR2 YYEEEE. The CDR3 is 16 residues long. CDR3 coding DNA: TGTGCCAGCAGCTTGCCCACCCAGGATCCCACCGGGGAGCTGTTTTTT. This codes for CASSLPTQDPTGELFF.

This chain links TRBV6-5 with TRBJ2-7; TRBD2 might be the D (6 bases). The CDR3 is 12 amino acids. Germline V gives CDR1 MNHEY, CDR2 SVGAGI. V dropped 11 bases and J dropped 7 bases, with 18 bases sitting between them. CDR3 DNA sequence: TGTGCCGTCAATATAGCGGAAAGGGAGCAGTACTTC. This gives the protein CAVNIAEREQYF.

This clone was counted once. V usage is TRBV2 and J usage is TRBJ2-5, with D perhaps matching TRBD1 or TRBD2 (6 bases each). The V gene's germline CDR1 is SNHLY and CDR2 FYNNEI. Trimming stripped 6 bases from V and 5 bases from J, with 13 bases between. The CDR3 sequence is 13 residues long. CDR3 in amino acids: CASSSGGAETQYF. In DNA form, the CDR3 reads TGTGCCAGCAGCTCCGGGGGCGCGGAGACCCAGTACTTC.

This chain links TRBV11-3 with TRBJ2-1; TRBD2 aligns across 7 bases. Germline trimming cut 0 bases from V and 5 bases from J; bases unmatched to any gene: 13. The CDR3 has 18 residues. In germline, CDR1 is SGHNT, CDR2 YENEEA. As DNA, the CDR3 is TGTGCCAGCAGCTTAGACGCCCTGGGGGGGAGGGCTAACAATGAGCAGTTCTTC. Residues: CASSLDALGGRANNEQFF. Filled out from reference TRBV11-3 and TRBJ2-1, the complete variable domain reads EAGVVQSPRYKIIEKKQPVAFWCNPISGHNTLYWYLQNLGQGPELLIRYENEEAVDDSQLPKDRFSAERLKGVDSTLKIQPAELGDSAVYLCASSLDALGGRANNEQFFGPGTRLTVL.

The gene calls are TRBV21-1 and TRBJ2-7; the D call of TRBD1 is as the table states it, not checked on the DNA. TRBV21-1 is a documented pseudogene. This CDR3 comprises 13 residues. In nucleotides, the CDR3 is TGTGCCAGCAGGACAGGGAGCTCCTACGAGCAGTACTTC. Protein sequence: CASRTGSSYEQYF.

The chain carries TRBV7-9 and TRBJ2-5; D is unclear. The germline V and J ends were trimmed by 1 base and 1 base, with 7 bases remaining between them. CDR1 SEHNR and CDR2 FQNEAQ come from the germline V gene (reference sequence). The CDR3 totals 14 residues. The CDR3 sequence: CASSLGLLQETQYF. CDR3 DNA: TGTGCCAGCAGCTTAGGTTTACTCCAAGAGACCCAGTACTTC.

The V call is TRBV7-9, the J call TRBJ1-1, with D maybe TRBD1 (5 bases). CDR3 length: 18 residues. V gave up 0 bases and J gave up 3 bases, with 20 bases separating them. Looked up from germline, CDR1 is SEHNR and CDR2 is FQNEAQ (reference sequence). CDR3 nucleotides: TGTGCCAGCAGCTTAGCCTCCTTCCTTCAGGGTGTGTACACTGAAGCTTTCTTT. The encoded protein is CASSLASFLQGVYTEAFF. Full variable domain (rest looked up from reference TRBV7-9 and TRBJ1-1): DTGVSQNPRHKITKRGQNVTFRCDPISEHNRLYWYRQTLGQGPEFLTYFQNEAQLEKSRLLSDRFSAERPKGSFSTLEIQRTEQGDSAMYLCASSLASFLQGVYTEAFFGQGTRLTVV.

The chain couples TRBV11-3 to TRBJ2-1, with D perhaps TRBD2 (5 bases). Germline CDR1 SGHNT, CDR2 YENEEA. The CDR3 contains 13 residues. Deletions cut 4 bases from V and 5 bases from J, with 9 bases between. The CDR3 sequence is CASSSRTDNEQFF. The CDR3 nucleotides are TGTGCCAGCAGCTCGCGGACTGACAATGAGCAGTTCTTC.

The chain joins TRBV7-3 to TRBJ2-1; D ambiguous. Germline CDR1 reads SGHTA; CDR2 reads FQGTGA. CDR3 length: 15 residues. Trimming took 5 bases from V and 10 from J, leaving 21 bases between them. The CDR3 DNA follows: TGTGCCAGCAGCCAAGTAGCTAACGACGTGAAGGAGCAGTTCTTC. Translated, it gives CASSQVANDVKEQFF.

This sequence joins TRBV9 and TRBJ2-7, with 7 bases lining up with TRBD1. After removal of 4 bases from V and 3 bases from J, the junction contained 4 bases not matched to a gene. Germline V gene lookup returns CDR1 SGDLS and CDR2 YYNGEE. The CDR3 runs to 13 residues. The CDR3 sequence: CASSLRDSYEQYF. CDR3 DNA sequence: TGTGCCAGCAGCCTCCGGGACAGCTACGAGCAGTACTTC. The complete variable domain, with remaining parts taken from reference TRBV9 and TRBJ2-7, reads DSGVTQTPKHLITATGQRVTLRCSPRSGDLSVYWYQQSLDQGLQFLIQYYNGEERAKGNILERFSAQQFPDLHSELNLSSLELGDSALYFCASSLRDSYEQYFGPGTRLTVT.

The J gene is TRBJ2-7, the V gene TRBV19; a possible D gene is TRBD1 (6 bases). Per germline, CDR1 LNHDA and CDR2 SQIVND (reference sequence). There are 14 residues in the CDR3. V was clipped by 3 bases and J by 2 bases, with 11 bases between them. The CDR3 reads CASSIEQGPYEQYF. CDR3 bases: TGTGCCAGTAGTATTGAACAGGGCCCCTACGAGCAGTACTTC.

The V call is TRBV9, the J call TRBJ2-2; tentatively, D is TRBD1 (7 bases). Germline-derived CDR1 and CDR2 are SGDLS and YYNGEE. The CDR3 extends over 16 amino acids. V dropped 5 bases and J dropped 1 base, with 15 bases sitting between them. DNA of the CDR3: TGTGCCAGCAGTTCGGACAGGAGGGGGAACACCGGGGAGCTGTTTTTT. Amino acid sequence: CASSSDRRGNTGELFF. Combining the CDR3 with reference TRBV9 and TRBJ2-2 gives the whole variable domain DSGVTQTPKHLITATGQRVTLRCSPRSGDLSVYWYQQSLDQGLQFLIQYYNGEERAKGNILERFSAQQFPDLHSELNLSSLELGDSALYFCASSSDRRGNTGELFFGEGSRLTVL.

V is TRBV10-3 and J is TRBJ2-1; TRBD2 aligns across 11 bases. This CDR3 spans 16 amino acids. CDR1 is ENHRY, CDR2 SYGVKD, per germline. With 0 bases clipped from V and 9 bases from J, the junction kept 7 bases outside the gene matches. The CDR3, as DNA: TGTGCCATCAGTGAGTCGATTAGCGGGAGGGATAGTGAGCAGTTCTTC. Its protein product is CAISESISGRDSEQFF.

The rearrangement joins TRBV6-7 to TRBJ2-4, with a weak D call TRBD1 (6 bases). TRBV6-7 is treated as an ORF (open reading frame) with a function not yet certain. V lost 3 bases, J lost 6 bases, and 21 bases lay in between. CDR3 length equals 17 residues. The CDR3 DNA sequence: TGTGCCAGCAGTTATTCCAAGCAACAGGGTGCTGGAAACATTCAGTACTTC. Amino acid sequence: CASSYSKQQGAGNIQYF.

The rearrangement links TRBV10-3 to TRBJ2-5; maybe TRBD1 (5 bases). The CDR3 sequence is 13 residues long. Per germline, CDR1 ENHRY and CDR2 SYGVKD. Trimming removed 9 bases from V and 1 base from J, with 12 bases in between. The CDR3 DNA sequence: TGTGCCATTAAGACCGACAGCCAAGAGACCCAGTACTTC. Its protein product is CAIKTDSQETQYF.

The chain uses TRBV6-6 and TRBJ2-2; 10 bases are shared with TRBD2. Germline trimming cut 4 bases from V and 5 bases from J; bases unmatched to any gene: 4. The CDR3 length is 15 residues. Germline V lookup: CDR1 MNHNY, CDR2 SVGAGI (reference sequence). The CDR3, as DNA: TGTGCCAGCAGTTCTACTAGCGGGGTGACCGGGGAGCTGTTTTTT. Amino acid sequence: CASSSTSGVTGELFF.

This clone was observed a few times. V gene TRBV7-2 combines with J gene TRBJ1-5; weak D call: TRBD1 (5 bases). Germline V CDR1 and CDR2: SGHTA, FQGNSA. The CDR3 covers 14 residues. Trimming shortened V by 5 bases and J by 1 base, and 9 bases separated the two germline ends. The CDR3 DNA reads TGTGCCAGCAGCCAGGACATAAGCAATCAGCCCCAGCATTTT. Its protein product is CASSQDISNQPQHF. Full variable domain (outside the CDR3, taken from reference TRBV7-2 and TRBJ1-5): GAGVSQSPSNKVTEKGKDVELRCDPISGHTALYWYRQSLGQGLEFLIYFQGNSAPDKSGLPSDRFSAERTGGSVSTLTIQRTQQEDSAVYLCASSQDISNQPQHFGDGTRLSIL.